This entry lists 14 T cell receptor beta chains sequenced from one sample in a study of CD8+CD57+ T cells in acquired aplastic anemia (dated by TCRdb to the late 2010s). Sequencing was performed on an Illumina HiSeq 2000. Profiling of TCR beta VDJ combinations and CDR3 sequences used genomic DNA as the template. TCRdb reworked the public reads: Q25 trimming with fastp, MiXCR clone assembly, productive beta chains retained. Rows with a matching CDR3 protein are joined into one entry that keeps the most common DNA and genes. The sample has about 270,000 distinct CDR3 sequences on record, 50% to 70% of them singletons. Roughly 8% of the sample belongs to the ten largest clones. Sequencing input: sorted CD4+, CD8+, or CD8+CD57+ T cells (not recorded which) from PBMCs. These receptors all stem from a human donor with severe aplastic anemia or a healthy control (not recorded which).

The chain employs TRBV29-1 and TRBJ1-2; 9 bases match TRBD1. The V gene's germline CDR1 is SQVTM and CDR2 ANQGSEA. V shed 6 bases, J shed 6 bases, and the junction held 11 bases outside the gene matches. The length of the CDR3 is 14 residues. CDR3 sequence: CSVPGQGETHGYTF. The CDR3 DNA follows: TGCAGCGTGCCGGGACAGGGTGAGACGCATGGCTACACCTTC.

This chain uses TRBV6-6 with TRBJ1-1; D is unclear. The CDR3 length is 14 residues. The germline CDR1 and CDR2 sequences are MNHNY and SVGAGI (reference sequence). Trimming removed 6 bases at V and 3 bases at J, with 14 bases between. The DNA of the CDR3 is TGTGCCAGCAGCCCCCCTAGGGAGGACACTGAAGCTTTCTTT. This encodes CASSPPREDTEAFF.

This sequence joins TRBV7-3 and TRBJ2-7; D call uncertain. Germline assignment: CDR1 SGHTA and CDR2 FQGTGA. Trimming left V 8 bases short and J 4 bases short, with 18 bases between. The CDR3 runs 14 residues. The CDR3 nucleotides read TGTGCCAGCTCATTTTATCCCCTCCGATACGAGCAGTACTTC. It specifies CASSFYPLRYEQYF. Based on the CDR3 plus reference TRBV7-3 and TRBJ2-7, the full variable domain is GAGVSQTPSNKVTEKGKYVELRCDPISGHTALYWYRQSLGQGPEFLIYFQGTGAADDSGLPNDRFFAVRPEGSVSTLKIQRTERGDSAVYLCASSFYPLRYEQYFGPGTRLTVT.

The rearrangement joins TRBV24-1 to TRBJ2-1; TRBD2 aligns across 10 bases. Germline values: CDR1 KGHDR, CDR2 SFDVKD. The ends lost 6 bases at V and 9 bases at J; junction bases unmatched: 7. The CDR3 totals 14 residues. This chain's CDR3 is CATSLKRGGTEQFF. The CDR3 DNA is TGTGCCACCAGTTTGAAGCGGGGGGGCACTGAGCAGTTCTTC.

The chain employs TRBV18 and TRBJ2-7; 10 bases align to TRBD1. Trimming removed 8 bases from V and 5 bases from J; junction bases left unmatched: 9. CDR1 and CDR2 from the germline V gene are KGHSH and LQKENI. The CDR3 is 14 residues long. The CDR3 loop reads CASSLGGQGNEQYF. In DNA, the CDR3 is TGTGCCAGCAGCTTGGGGGGACAGGGGAACGAGCAGTACTTC.

This clonotype came up a few times. The chain recombines TRBV6-1 with TRBJ2-1, with 8 bases fitting TRBD1. The CDR3 sequence is 17 residues long. The germline gives CDR1 MNHNS, CDR2 SASEGT. Losses at the gene ends were 2 bases for V and 5 bases for J; bases not matched to a gene: 11. In DNA form, the CDR3 reads TGTGCCAGCAGTGAAAAGGGCGCGGGCAGGGGGCACAATGAGCAGTTCTTC. Amino acid sequence: CASSEKGAGRGHNEQFF.

This clonotype was found a few times. This could be a read error, since a much larger clone is one nucleotide away. The rearrangement joins TRBV12-3 or TRBV12-4 to TRBJ1-1; no definite D call. The CDR3 is 15 residues long. CDR3 coding DNA: TGTGCCAGCAGTTTATTGGGCTCGAGGAACACTGGAGCTTTCTTT. Residues: CASSLLGSRNTGAFF.

The chain links TRBV24-1 to TRBJ2-6; D ambiguous. CDR1 is KGHDR, CDR2 SFDVKD, per germline. The CDR3 sequence is 13 residues long. The V end lost 7 bases, the J end lost 3 bases, and 6 bases lay between the germline ends. The CDR3, as DNA: TGTGCCACCAGCGAGGATGGGGCCAACGTCCTGACTTTC. Encoded protein: CATSEDGANVLTF.

This clonotype was found many times. The chain links TRBV9 to TRBJ2-2; a weak D match, TRBD1 (6 bases). V was trimmed by 0 bases and J by 4 bases, leaving 10 bases between them. Germline V gives CDR1 SGDLS, CDR2 YYNGEE. This CDR3 contains 15 residues. The CDR3 sequence is CASSVDGGSTGELFF. The CDR3, as DNA: TGTGCCAGCAGCGTAGATGGGGGCAGCACCGGGGAGCTGTTTTTT.

The genes are TRBV7-6 and TRBJ1-1, with D possibly matching TRBD1 (5 bases). This CDR3 is built from 17 residues. V was clipped by 5 bases and J by 6 bases, with 25 bases between them. Germline V gene sequence: CDR1 SGHVS, CDR2 FNYEAQ. Here the CDR3 DNA reads TGTGCCAGCAGCCTCGACCCAAGCAGGGCGTCGGCATCTGAAGCTTTCTTT. As protein: CASSLDPSRASASEAFF.

The sample holds many counts of this clonotype. The gene calls are TRBV12-5 and TRBJ2-5; D is possibly TRBD2 (6 bases). This CDR3 contains 12 residues. V was shortened by 8 bases and J by 5 bases, with 12 bases between the two germline ends. The V gene's germline CDR1 is LGHNT and CDR2 FRNRAP. CDR3 sequence reads: CASSRRAETQYF. CDR3 DNA: TGTGCTAGTAGCCGGAGGGCTGAGACCCAGTACTTC.

Many counts were recorded for this clonotype. The chain couples TRBV2 to TRBJ1-3, with 7 positions matching TRBD1. V lost 8 bases to trimming and J lost 4 bases; unmatched junction nucleotides: 8. The CDR3 consists of 14 residues. Looked up from germline, CDR1 is SNHLY and CDR2 is FYNNEI. CDR3 amino acids: CASFRGTSGNTIYF. CDR3 DNA: TGTGCCAGCTTCAGGGGGACCTCGGGAAACACCATATATTTT.

The rearrangement uses TRBV5-4 and TRBJ2-6; 8 bases line up with TRBD2. This CDR3 is 18 amino acids long. Losses at the gene ends were 0 bases for V and 0 bases for J; bases not matched to a gene: 5. Germline CDR1 and CDR2: SGHNT and YYREEE (reference sequence). The CDR3 here is CASSLVLAGSSGANVLTF. The CDR3 DNA follows: TGTGCCAGCAGCTTGGTTTTAGCGGGGAGCTCTGGGGCCAACGTCCTGACTTTC.

This chain links TRBV28 with TRBJ1-4; D unclear. Trimming removed 2 bases from V and 2 bases from J, with 9 bases in between. This CDR3 comprises 15 residues. CDR1 and CDR2 from the germline V gene are MDHEN and SYDVKM. The DNA of the CDR3 is TGTGCCAGCAGTTTAGGGAGAAGGACTAATGAAAAACTGTTTTTT. Protein sequence: CASSLGRRTNEKLFF.